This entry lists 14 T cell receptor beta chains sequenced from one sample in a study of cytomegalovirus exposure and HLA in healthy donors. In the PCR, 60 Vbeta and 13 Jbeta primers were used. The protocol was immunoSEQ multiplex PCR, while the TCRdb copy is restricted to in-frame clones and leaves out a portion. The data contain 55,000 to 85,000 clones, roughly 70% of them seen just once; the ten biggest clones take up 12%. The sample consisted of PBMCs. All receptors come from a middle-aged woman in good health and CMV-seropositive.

Here the CDR3 DNA reads TGTGCCAGCTCAATCCAGGTTCAAGAGACCCAGTACTTC. Protein product: CASSIQVQETQYF. The chain carries TRBV18 and TRBJ2-5; D remains unclear. CDR1 and CDR2 from the germline V gene are KGHSH and LQKENI. V was cut by 5 bases and J by 2 bases, with 9 bases left in between. The CDR3 length is 13 residues.

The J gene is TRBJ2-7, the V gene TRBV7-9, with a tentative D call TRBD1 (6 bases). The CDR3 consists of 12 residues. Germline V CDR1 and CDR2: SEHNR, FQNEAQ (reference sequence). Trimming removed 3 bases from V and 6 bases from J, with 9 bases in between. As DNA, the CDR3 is TGTGCCAGCAGCTTCGGGACATTCGAGCAGTACTTC. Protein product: CASSFGTFEQYF.

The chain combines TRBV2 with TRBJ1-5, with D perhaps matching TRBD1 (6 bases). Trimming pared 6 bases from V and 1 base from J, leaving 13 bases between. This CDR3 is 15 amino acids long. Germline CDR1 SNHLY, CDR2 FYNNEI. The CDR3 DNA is TGTGCCAGCAGCGTCAGGGGTAGGAGCAATCAGCCCCAGCATTTT. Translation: CASSVRGRSNQPQHF.

The CDR3 sequence: CASSYLGDYGYTF. The CDR3 DNA follows: TGTGCCAGCAGTTACCTAGGGGACTATGGCTACACCTTC. The chain has TRBV6-5 and TRBJ1-2; possibly TRBD1 for D (5 bases). Germline V lookup: CDR1 MNHEY, CDR2 SVGAGI. This CDR3 contains 13 residues. V shed 2 bases and J shed 3 bases, with 7 bases lying between them.

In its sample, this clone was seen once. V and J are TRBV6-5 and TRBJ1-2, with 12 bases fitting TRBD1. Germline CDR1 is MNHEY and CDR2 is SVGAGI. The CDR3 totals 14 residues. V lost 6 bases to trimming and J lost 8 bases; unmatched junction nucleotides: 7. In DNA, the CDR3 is TGTGCCAGCAGCTTTCGGGACAGGGGGCTCGGCTACACCTTC. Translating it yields CASSFRDRGLGYTF.

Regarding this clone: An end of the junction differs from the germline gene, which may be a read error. CDR3 residues: CASRPPQGALNF. CDR3 bases: TGTGCCAGCAGACCACCACAGGGGGCCCTTAATTTT. The chain recombines TRBV6-6 with TRBJ1-5; 9 positions agree with TRBD1. Germline CDR1 is MNHNY and CDR2 is SVGAGI (reference sequence). CDR3 size: 12 residues.

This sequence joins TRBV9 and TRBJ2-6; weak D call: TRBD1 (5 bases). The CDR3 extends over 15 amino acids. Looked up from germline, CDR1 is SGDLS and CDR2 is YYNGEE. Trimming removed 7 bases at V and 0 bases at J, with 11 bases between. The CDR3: CASEQAPSGANVLTF. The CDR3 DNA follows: TGTGCCAGCGAACAGGCCCCCTCTGGGGCCAACGTCCTGACTTTC.

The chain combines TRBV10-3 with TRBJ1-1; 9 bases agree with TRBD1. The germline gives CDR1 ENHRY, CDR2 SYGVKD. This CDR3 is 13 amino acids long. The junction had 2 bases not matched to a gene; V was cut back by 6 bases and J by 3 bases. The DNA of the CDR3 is TGTGCCATCAGACAGGGGGCGGACACTGAAGCTTTCTTT. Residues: CAIRQGADTEAFF.

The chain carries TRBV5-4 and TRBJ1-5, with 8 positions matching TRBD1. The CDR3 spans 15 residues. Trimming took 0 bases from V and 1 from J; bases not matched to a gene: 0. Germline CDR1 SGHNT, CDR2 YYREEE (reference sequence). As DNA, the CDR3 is TGTGCCAGCAGCTTGGACAGGGGGAGCAATCAGCCCCAGCATTTT. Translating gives CASSLDRGSNQPQHF.

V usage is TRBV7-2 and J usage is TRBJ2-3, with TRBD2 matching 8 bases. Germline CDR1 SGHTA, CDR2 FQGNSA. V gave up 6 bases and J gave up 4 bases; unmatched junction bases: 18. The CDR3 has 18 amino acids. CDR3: CASSYQPPGLEGADTQYF. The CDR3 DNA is TGTGCCAGCAGTTATCAACCACCGGGACTAGAGGGCGCAGATACGCAGTATTTT.

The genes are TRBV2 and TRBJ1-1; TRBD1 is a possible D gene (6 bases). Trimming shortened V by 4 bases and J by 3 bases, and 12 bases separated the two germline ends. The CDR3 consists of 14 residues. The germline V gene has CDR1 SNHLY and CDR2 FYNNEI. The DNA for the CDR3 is TGTGCCAGCAGTGCCCAGGGGCTCGACACTGAAGCTTTCTTT. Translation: CASSAQGLDTEAFF.

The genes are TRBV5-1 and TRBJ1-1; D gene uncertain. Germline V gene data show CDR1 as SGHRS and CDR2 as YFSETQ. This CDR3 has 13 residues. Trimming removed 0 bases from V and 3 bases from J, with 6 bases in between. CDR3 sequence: CASSLGGDTEAFF. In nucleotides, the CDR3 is TGCGCCAGCAGCTTGGGAGGTGACACTGAAGCTTTCTTT.

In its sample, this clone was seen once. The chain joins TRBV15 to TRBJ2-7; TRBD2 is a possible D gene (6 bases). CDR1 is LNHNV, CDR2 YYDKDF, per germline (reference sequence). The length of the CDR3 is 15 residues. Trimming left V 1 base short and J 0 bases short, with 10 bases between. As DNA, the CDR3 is TGTGCCACCAGCAGAGTCGGGAGTAGCTCCTACGAGCAGTACTTC. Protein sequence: CATSRVGSSSYEQYF.

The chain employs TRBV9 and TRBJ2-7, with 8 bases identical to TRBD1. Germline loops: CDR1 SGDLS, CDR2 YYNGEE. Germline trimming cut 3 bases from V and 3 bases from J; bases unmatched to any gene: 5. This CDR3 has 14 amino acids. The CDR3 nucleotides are TGTGCCAGCAGCGGGCAGGGGGCCCACTACGAGCAGTACTTC. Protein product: CASSGQGAHYEQYF.